Reported below is one TCR beta chain. The antigen remains unidentified. The source of the sample is a study of blood T cells in healthy people across ages. Each donor supplied approximately 10 milliliters of peripheral blood. A second about 7 to 11 cycle PCR used barcoded and J-beta primers. Unique molecular identifiers of 12 random nucleotides labeled each cDNA. Using its own MiXCR run on the 5' RACE reads, TCRdb lists one record per CDR3 protein. The sample consists of roughly 1.4 million distinct CDR3 sequences, around 55% of them appearing once. Findings and caveats of the study: PBMCs were not sorted, which prevented a conclusive comparison of naive versus antigen-experienced cells.

Germline CDR1 reads LGHDT; CDR2 reads YNNKEL (reference sequence). The ends were cut back, 0 bases at V and 8 bases at J, with 18 bases in the middle. This CDR3 region has 16 residues. V is TRBV3-1 and J is TRBJ2-3; D remains ambiguous. The TCR sequence derives from a man aged 18-30 years in good health. The sample comprised blood. CDR3 nucleotides: TGTGCCAGCAGCCAAGATCGGGCTTCTCCCGCTCGTACGCAGTATTTT. This encodes CASSQDRASPARTQYF.